These 8 T cell receptor beta chains were all obtained from the same sample, sequenced in a study of graft-versus-host responses after intestinal transplantation. Antigen specificity for these receptors is unknown. TCRdb's table, derived via immunoSEQ multiplex PCR, lists solely in-frame clones and lacks some. The sample lists 100,000 to 130,000 clones, over 80% occurring once. The source was unstimulated CD4+ T cells sorted from spleen or lymph node cells, collected before transplant. These receptors originate from a human donor who was the organ donor for an intestinal transplant.

The V gene is TRBV6-5, the J gene TRBJ1-1; tentative D call: TRBD1 (6 bases). The V end was cut by 2 bases, the J end by 9 bases, with 13 bases between. CDR1 is MNHEY and CDR2 is SVGAGI in the germline V gene. CDR3 length: 13 amino acids. The CDR3 nucleotides are TGTGCCAGCAGTTACGACGCCGGGACAAAAGCTTTCTTT. Translating gives CASSYDAGTKAFF.

This CDR3 reads CASSYRGQGINEQFF. Here the CDR3 DNA reads TGTGCCAGCAGTTACAGGGGACAGGGGATCAATGAGCAGTTCTTC. The chain employs TRBV6-5 and TRBJ2-1, with TRBD1 matching 10 bases. There are 15 residues in the CDR3. The V and J ends lost 2 bases and 6 bases, in that order; junction bases with no gene match: 4. The V gene's germline CDR1 is MNHEY and CDR2 SVGAGI.

The rearrangement links TRBV7-9 to TRBJ2-2; D call uncertain. The V gene lost 3 bases and the J gene lost 0 bases, with 11 bases spanning the gap. The CDR3 length is 16 residues. Per germline, CDR1 SEHNR and CDR2 FQNEAQ (reference sequence). The CDR3 sequence is CASSLKGSANTGELFF. The CDR3 DNA reads TGTGCCAGCAGCTTGAAGGGCAGCGCGAACACCGGGGAGCTGTTTTTT.

V and J are TRBV5-1 and TRBJ2-7; 10 bases map to TRBD1. The CDR3 contains 14 residues. Trimming took 4 bases from V and 7 from J; bases not matched to a gene: 8. Germline V gene lookup returns CDR1 SGHRS and CDR2 YFSETQ. CDR3 in amino acids: CASSPGTGVGEQYF. CDR3 bases: TGCGCCAGCAGCCCCGGGACAGGGGTTGGGGAGCAGTACTTC.

The chain couples TRBV19 to TRBJ1-1; unclear D gene. Germline assignment: CDR1 LNHDA and CDR2 SQIVND (reference sequence). This CDR3 has 17 amino acids. The ends were cut back, 3 bases at V and 0 bases at J, with 17 bases in the middle. The CDR3, as DNA: TGTGCCAGTAGTATGCGCGTATTCCATGGTTTGAACACTGAAGCTTTCTTT. Residues: CASSMRVFHGLNTEAFF.

The CDR3 protein is CASRPQGWVNTEAFF. The CDR3 DNA reads TGTGCCAGCAGGCCTCAAGGATGGGTGAACACTGAAGCTTTCTTT. This rearrangement joins TRBV6-1 to TRBJ1-1; unclear D gene. V lost 6 bases and J 0 bases, leaving 14 bases between the germline ends. CDR3 size: 15 residues. The germline V gene has CDR1 MNHNS and CDR2 SASEGT.

The chain combines TRBV29-1 with TRBJ1-1; D is ambiguous. Germline CDR1 is SQVTM and CDR2 is ANQGSEA. This CDR3 comprises 15 residues. V lost 6 bases to trimming and J lost 5 bases, with 22 bases between them. The CDR3 DNA is TGCAGCGTGGTCGACCTGTCCCCCTCCCGGACTGAAGCTTTCTTT. Protein product: CSVVDLSPSRTEAFF.

The rearrangement uses TRBV4-1 and TRBJ1-2, with TRBD1 matching over 9 bases. Germline CDR1 and CDR2: MGHRA and YSYEKL. CDR3 length: 16 residues. Trimming at V came to 4 bases and at J to 2 bases, leaving 8 bases not matched to a gene. The CDR3: CASSPRRDRENYGYTF. CDR3 nucleotides: TGCGCCAGCAGCCCACGGCGGGACAGGGAAAACTATGGCTACACCTTC.